This T cell receptor beta chain was recorded in a study of T cell responses to AZD1222 COVID-19 vaccine. The V and J ends lost 0 bases and 3 bases respectively, with 7 bases between them. This CDR3 has 14 residues. Germline V lookup: CDR1 SGHRS, CDR2 YFSETQ. Broader study findings: A mostly white British donor set with more females was recruited, and clonal diversity was possibly underestimated.

Only in-frame clones appear in the TCRdb table, and some are missing; sequencing was by immunoSEQ multiplex PCR. The sample yields some 74,000 clones, under 90% seen once. As for this clone: Its antigen is unknown.

Material: peripheral blood, obtained 28 days after the second AZD1222 dose. The chain combines TRBV5-1 with TRBJ1-5, with D uncertain. The receptor comes from an adult who received the AZD1222 COVID-19 vaccine. The CDR3 DNA reads as TGCGCCAGCAGCTTGGGGCAGGCCAATCAGCCCCAGCATTTT. It is translated as CASSLGQANQPQHF. The whole variable domain, filled in from reference TRBV5-1 and TRBJ1-5, reads KAGVTQTPRYLIKTRGQQVTLSCSPISGHRSVSWYQQTPGQGLQFLFEYFSETQRNKGNFPGRFSGRQFSNSRSEMNVSTLELGDSALYLCASSLGQANQPQHFGDGTRLSIL.